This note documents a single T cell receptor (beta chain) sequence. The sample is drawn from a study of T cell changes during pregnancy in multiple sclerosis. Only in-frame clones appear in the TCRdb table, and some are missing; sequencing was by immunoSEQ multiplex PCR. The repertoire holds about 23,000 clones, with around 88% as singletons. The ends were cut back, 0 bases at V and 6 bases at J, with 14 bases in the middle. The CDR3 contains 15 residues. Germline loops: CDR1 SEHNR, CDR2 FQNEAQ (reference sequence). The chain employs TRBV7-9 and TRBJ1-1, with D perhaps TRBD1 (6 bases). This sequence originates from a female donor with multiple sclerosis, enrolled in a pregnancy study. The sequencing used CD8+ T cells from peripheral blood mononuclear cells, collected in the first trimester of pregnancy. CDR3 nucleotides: TGTGCCAGCAGCTTAGCGCCGGGGGGCCCCGCTGAAGCTTTCTTT. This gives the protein CASSLAPGGPAEAFF.